The present TCR beta chain was sequenced within a study of blood T cell repertoires in COVID-19. The repertoire was sequenced with immunoSEQ multiplex PCR; TCRdb's copy has only in-frame clones and lacks some. The sample records 330,000 or so clones, 80% to 90% being singletons. J gave up 10 bases and V 5 bases, and 7 bases lay outside the gene matches. The CDR3 sequence is 15 residues long. CDR1 and CDR2 from the germline V gene are LGHNT and FRNRAP. This TCR was recovered from a middle-aged man in a cohort exposed to, infected with or recovered from COVID-19 (not recorded which). The specimen was PBMCs or T cells enriched from blood (not recorded which). The chain combines TRBV12-5 with TRBJ2-1, with 14 bases fitting TRBD2. The CDR3 here is CASGPGLAGGVEQFF. In DNA form, the CDR3 reads TGTGCTAGTGGTCCCGGACTAGCGGGAGGAGTGGAGCAGTTCTTC.